This passage covers 20 T cell receptor beta chains from one sample sequenced in a study of blood T cell repertoires in COVID-19. Produced via immunoSEQ multiplex PCR; TCRdb's table is partial and in-frame only. The data show 120,000 to 150,000 clones, roughly 76% seen once. Sequenced input: peripheral blood. The receptor set was obtained from a human donor with acute or convalescent COVID-19. The donor label of this sample is uncertain.

The chain uses TRBV6-2 or TRBV6-3 and TRBJ2-2; 7 bases align to TRBD1. Trimming took 4 bases from V and 4 from J; bases not matched to a gene: 3. The CDR3 extends over 14 amino acids. Germline V gives CDR1 MNHEY, CDR2 SVGEGT. This CDR3 is CASSFYRGTGELFF. Here the CDR3 DNA reads TGTGCCAGCAGTTTCTACAGGGGCACCGGGGAGCTGTTTTTT.

This clone was counted once. The V call is TRBV4-1, the J call TRBJ1-2, with a weak D call TRBD1 (5 bases). Trimming shortened V by 6 bases and J by 7 bases, and 15 bases separated the two germline ends. The CDR3 runs 13 residues. Germline CDR1 and CDR2: MGHRA and YSYEKL. The CDR3 sequence is CASRAGPEGGYTF. The CDR3 region has the DNA TGCGCCAGCAGGGCGGGACCGGAGGGTGGCTACACCTTC.

J is TRBJ2-2 and V is TRBV5-1; TRBD1 aligns across 7 bases. The CDR3 length is 16 residues. Germline values: CDR1 SGHRS, CDR2 YFSETQ. The ends lost 4 bases at V and 0 bases at J; junction bases unmatched: 6. CDR3 protein: CASSIGTAANTGELFF. DNA for the CDR3: TGCGCCAGCAGCATCGGGACAGCCGCGAACACCGGGGAGCTGTTTTTT.

The V gene is TRBV30, the J gene TRBJ1-2, with D tentatively TRBD1 (5 bases). This CDR3 contains 12 residues. CDR1 is GTSNPN, CDR2 SVGIG, per germline (reference sequence). Between the trimmed V and J ends, which lost 3 bases and 8 bases, there was a span of 13 bases. The CDR3 spells CAWRGLGIGYTF. The CDR3 nucleotides read TGTGCCTGGAGGGGGCTGGGGATCGGCTACACCTTC.

The gene calls are TRBV12-3 or TRBV12-4 and TRBJ2-3; D remains unclear. The CDR3 is 13 amino acids. V lost 4 bases and J 7 bases, leaving 12 bases between the germline ends. The CDR3 DNA is TGTGCCAGCAGTTCTCGGAGCTCAAATACGCAGTATTTT. This sequence encodes CASSSRSSNTQYF.

The rearrangement links TRBV6-5 to TRBJ1-1, with TRBD1 matching over 11 bases. Losses at the gene ends were 10 bases for V and 1 base for J; bases not matched to a gene: 5. This CDR3 has 14 amino acids. Germline V gene lookup returns CDR1 MNHEY and CDR2 SVGAGI. CDR3 amino acids: CATGQGAANTEAFF. For the CDR3, the DNA is TGTGCCACCGGACAGGGGGCGGCGAACACTGAAGCTTTCTTT.

This clone was seen only once. The chain recombines TRBV29-1 with TRBJ2-3, with 8 bases that match TRBD1. Germline CDR1 is SQVTM and CDR2 is ANQGSEA. Unmatched junction bases numbered 4, after V lost 6 bases and J lost 5 bases. The CDR3 has 12 amino acids. CDR3 residues: CSVRTGLDTQYF. CDR3 nucleotide sequence: TGCAGCGTCCGGACAGGGTTAGATACGCAGTATTTT.

This clone has just a few counts. The gene calls are TRBV19 and TRBJ1-2; D unclear. V was trimmed by 8 bases and J by 4 bases, leaving 14 bases between them. CDR1 is LNHDA and CDR2 is SQIVND in the germline V gene (reference sequence). The length of the CDR3 is 13 residues. CDR3 in amino acids: CASGLLGGYGYTF. In DNA form, the CDR3 reads TGTGCCAGTGGCCTATTAGGCGGCTATGGCTACACCTTC.

The chain carries TRBV10-2 and TRBJ2-5; D ambiguous. The germline CDR1 and CDR2 sequences are WSHSY and SAAADI. Trimming removed 1 base from V and 2 bases from J, with 5 bases in between. This CDR3 contains 13 residues. CDR3 amino acids: CASSEFVQETQYF. CDR3 DNA: TGCGCCAGCAGTGAGTTTGTACAAGAGACCCAGTACTTC.

CDR3 sequence reads: CASRKRPEDGQPQHF. DNA for the CDR3: TGTGCCAGCAGAAAACGGCCCGAGGATGGTCAGCCCCAGCATTTT. The chain carries TRBV27 and TRBJ1-5, with D uncertain. Trimming removed 6 bases at V and 6 bases at J, with 18 bases between. Looked up from germline, CDR1 is MNHEY and CDR2 is SMNVEV (reference sequence). The CDR3 totals 15 residues.

The rearrangement links TRBV2 to TRBJ2-3, with 11 positions matching TRBD2. Germline lookup yields CDR1 SNHLY and CDR2 FYNNEI. The length of the CDR3 is 14 residues. The V and J ends lost 10 bases and 6 bases, in that order; junction bases with no gene match: 9. The CDR3: CATPVTSGADTQYF. The CDR3, as DNA: TGTGCCACGCCAGTGACTAGCGGGGCCGATACGCAGTATTTT.

V and J are TRBV11-3 and TRBJ2-1; 7 bases align to TRBD1. The CDR3 runs to 16 residues. CDR1 and CDR2 (germline): SGHNT, YENEEA. V shed 5 bases, J shed 5 bases, and the junction held 12 bases outside the gene matches. The CDR3, as DNA: TGTGCCAGCAGCCCCCTATCCGGGACAGCCAACAATGAGCAGTTCTTC. This sequence encodes CASSPLSGTANNEQFF.

V usage is TRBV27 and J usage is TRBJ2-7; 7 positions agree with TRBD2. The CDR3 is made up of 13 amino acids. With V trimmed by 4 bases and J by 5 bases, 5 bases remained unmatched. Germline V CDR1 and CDR2: MNHEY, SMNVEV (reference sequence). Here the CDR3 reads CASSWGGPNEQYF. The CDR3 coding sequence is TGTGCCAGCAGTTGGGGGGGACCCAACGAGCAGTACTTC.

This chain links TRBV10-3 with TRBJ2-3; D not certain. This CDR3 has 11 amino acids. Germline V gene data show CDR1 as ENHRY and CDR2 as SYGVKD. For the CDR3, the DNA is TGTGCTACGCTAGACACAGATACGCAGTATTTT. Translating gives CATLDTDTQYF.

The rearrangement uses TRBV6-5 and TRBJ2-2, with a tentative D call TRBD1 (5 bases). V lost 6 bases to trimming and J lost 7 bases, with 12 bases between them. This CDR3 spans 13 amino acids. Germline CDR1 and CDR2: MNHEY and SVGAGI. DNA for the CDR3: TGTGCCAGCAGAACCAGGGTTCACGGGGAGCTGTTTTTT. It encodes CASRTRVHGELFF.

J is TRBJ2-1 and V is TRBV6-5; TRBD1 aligns across 7 bases. Germline V gene sequence: CDR1 MNHEY, CDR2 SVGAGI. V lost 6 bases and J lost 15; bases outside the gene matches: 8. The CDR3 is 11 amino acids. CDR3 residues: CASSVGTVLFF. For the CDR3, the DNA is TGTGCCAGCAGCGTCGGGACAGTACTGTTCTTC.

V gene TRBV2 combines with J gene TRBJ2-3, with D maybe TRBD1 (5 bases). Germline CDR1 SNHLY, CDR2 FYNNEI. This CDR3 spans 14 amino acids. V was clipped by 7 bases and J by 4 bases, with 15 bases between them. Written as DNA, the CDR3 is TGTGCCAGCACTTCCGGACATAGGCCAGATACGCAGTATTTT. This sequence encodes CASTSGHRPDTQYF.

V gene TRBV5-6 combines with J gene TRBJ1-1; TRBD1 might be the D (6 bases). Germline V gene lookup returns CDR1 SGHDT and CDR2 YYEEEE. V gave up 3 bases and J gave up 5 bases, with 17 bases separating them. CDR3 length equals 15 residues. CDR3 coding DNA: TGTGCCAGCAGCTCGGGGAGGGGGAGTTATACTGAAGCTTTCTTT. It yields the protein CASSSGRGSYTEAFF.

V gene TRBV10-3 combines with J gene TRBJ2-1, with a possible D match to TRBD1 (6 bases). This CDR3 spans 16 amino acids. Germline V gene lookup returns CDR1 ENHRY and CDR2 SYGVKD. V gave up 3 bases and J gave up 1 base, with 13 bases separating them. The DNA of the CDR3 is TGTGCCATCAGTGAAGATCCAGGGGATTCCTACAATGAGCAGTTCTTC. It translates to CAISEDPGDSYNEQFF.

The CDR3 DNA is TGTGCCAGCAGCGTCCGGGTCTATGGCTACACCTTC. It codes for CASSVRVYGYTF. The chain recombines TRBV2 with TRBJ1-2; D is uncertain. V was trimmed by 6 bases and J by 4 bases, leaving 9 bases between them. CDR3 length: 12 residues. The germline gives CDR1 SNHLY, CDR2 FYNNEI.